The next 27 T cell receptor beta chains were all read from a single sample in a study of shared clonotypes between healthy human individuals. Terminally differentiated effector memory CD45RA+ cells were excluded from the naive CD8 cells, which were CD45RO-negative and positively selected for CCR7. Produced via immunoSEQ multiplex PCR; TCRdb's table is partial and in-frame only. The sample has 650,000 to 800,000 clones, 92% seen once; the top ten hold nearly 25%. The sample consisted of naive CD8+ T cells sorted from blood. These TCRs come from a man between 25 and 39 years old in good health.

The V call is TRBV7-9, the J call TRBJ2-1; TRBD2 agrees at 11 bases. J lost 6 bases, V lost 8 bases, and 6 bases had no gene match. The CDR3 has 14 amino acids. CDR1 SEHNR and CDR2 FQNEAQ come from the germline V gene (reference sequence). Here the CDR3 reads CASGTSGSSNEQFF. The CDR3 nucleotides read TGTGCCAGCGGAACTAGCGGGAGTTCCAATGAGCAGTTCTTC.

CDR3 sequence: CASSLGAGRDEQYF. DNA of the CDR3: TGTGCCAGCAGCTTAGGTGCAGGCAGGGACGAGCAGTACTTC. V is TRBV7-9 and J is TRBJ2-7; a weak D match, TRBD1 (5 bases). V was pared by 1 base and J by 5 bases, with 12 bases between. The CDR3 covers 14 residues. Germline V gene lookup returns CDR1 SEHNR and CDR2 FQNEAQ (reference sequence).

The V gene is TRBV19, the J gene TRBJ1-5; no clear D. The V end was cut by 4 bases, the J end by 0 bases, with 4 bases between. This CDR3 region has 13 residues. CDR1 is LNHDA and CDR2 is SQIVND in the germline V gene (reference sequence). The CDR3 region has the DNA TGTGCCAGTAGTAAGGATAGCAATCAGCCCCAGCATTTT. The encoded protein is CASSKDSNQPQHF.

The chain uses TRBV7-2 and TRBJ1-5; possibly TRBD1 for D (5 bases). This CDR3 is 14 amino acids long. The germline gives CDR1 SGHTA, CDR2 FQGNSA. Deletions cut 2 bases from V and 4 bases from J, with 9 bases between. The CDR3 nucleotides read TGTGCCAGCAGCTTACTGGGGGGAAATCAGCCCCAGCATTTT. Translating it yields CASSLLGGNQPQHF.

This rearrangement joins TRBV27 to TRBJ2-7, with TRBD1 as a possible D gene (5 bases). Trimming took off 2 bases at V and 7 bases at J, with 24 bases between the two ends. CDR1 MNHEY and CDR2 SMNVEV come from the germline V gene (reference sequence). The CDR3 is 17 residues long. CDR3 sequence (DNA): TGTGCCAGCAGTTTACATTTAGGGGTATCTAAGAAGATGGAGCAGTACTTC. Residues: CASSLHLGVSKKMEQYF.

The genes are TRBV14 and TRBJ1-2; a weak D match, TRBD1 (6 bases). Germline values: CDR1 SGHDN, CDR2 FVKESK. Trimming cost V 4 bases and J 4 bases, with 10 bases left between them. The CDR3 contains 13 residues. The CDR3 spells CASSRGQTYGYTF. CDR3 DNA sequence: TGTGCCAGCAGCCGCGGACAGACCTATGGCTACACCTTC.

Points on this clone: The sample contains more than one DNA sequence encoding this CDR3. The chain is built from TRBV6-1 and TRBJ2-3; D is unclear. Germline V gives CDR1 MNHNS, CDR2 SASEGT. This CDR3 spans 14 amino acids. V lost 1 base, J lost 0 bases, and 5 bases lay in between. CDR3 loop: CASSEVGSTDTQYF. DNA for the CDR3: TGTGCCAGCAGTGAAGTGGGTAGCACAGATACGCAGTATTTT.

V usage is TRBV14 and J usage is TRBJ2-2; 8 bases are shared with TRBD2. The V segment lost 6 bases and the J segment 3 bases; nucleotides outside the gene matches: 12. The CDR3 is made up of 17 amino acids. The germline V gene has CDR1 SGHDN and CDR2 FVKESK. DNA of the CDR3: TGTGCCAGCAGTTCTTTTCTAGCGGGCCTACACACCGGGGAGCTGTTTTTT. It is translated as CASSSFLAGLHTGELFF.

The V and J genes are TRBV27 and TRBJ2-3, with 7 bases identical to TRBD1. Trimming took 5 bases from V and 3 from J; bases not matched to a gene: 8. Germline-derived CDR1 and CDR2 are MNHEY and SMNVEV (reference sequence). The CDR3 extends over 15 amino acids. The CDR3 reads CASSHRDRPTDTQYF. CDR3 DNA: TGTGCCAGCAGTCACCGGGACAGACCTACAGATACGCAGTATTTT.

This clone appeared once. CDR3 residues: CASSQTGDPTNEKLFF. The DNA for the CDR3 is TGCGCCAGCAGCCAAACCGGGGATCCGACTAATGAAAAACTGTTTTTT. The chain employs TRBV4-1 and TRBJ1-4; D is ambiguous. Trimming took 2 bases from V and 2 from J, leaving 12 bases between them. The CDR3 is 16 residues long. In germline, CDR1 is MGHRA, CDR2 YSYEKL.

In DNA, the CDR3 is TGTGCCAGCAAGGAGCAGCCTTATGAAAAACTGTTTTTT. Its translation is CASKEQPYEKLFF. The V and J genes are TRBV27 and TRBJ1-4, with unresolved D. In germline, CDR1 is MNHEY, CDR2 SMNVEV (reference sequence). This CDR3 is 13 amino acids long. Trimming took off 7 bases at V and 6 bases at J, with 12 bases between the two ends.

V gene TRBV4-1 combines with J gene TRBJ2-7, with D maybe TRBD2 (5 bases). With 0 bases removed from V and 4 bases from J, the gap between germline ends came to 13 bases. This CDR3 is 15 amino acids long. From germline, CDR1 is MGHRA and CDR2 YSYEKL. The CDR3 is CASSQEEALRYEQYF. As DNA, the CDR3 is TGCGCCAGCAGCCAAGAGGAGGCGCTGAGGTACGAGCAGTACTTC.

The V call is TRBV18, the J call TRBJ2-7, with 10 bases that match TRBD2. In germline, CDR1 is KGHSH, CDR2 LQKENI. The CDR3 spans 18 residues. The ends lost 2 bases at V and 2 bases at J; junction bases unmatched: 12. The CDR3 loop is CASSPLNLAGDDPYEQYF. For the CDR3, the DNA is TGTGCCAGCTCACCATTGAATCTAGCGGGAGATGATCCCTACGAGCAGTACTTC.

The CDR3 coding sequence is TGTGCCAGCAGTGAAGCTATGCGGCAGGGCCCCACCTACGAGCAGTACTTC. Translated: CASSEAMRQGPTYEQYF. V is TRBV2 and J is TRBJ2-7, with a possible D match to TRBD1 (5 bases). The CDR3 runs 17 residues. Germline V gene lookup returns CDR1 SNHLY and CDR2 FYNNEI. V lost 0 bases and J 2 bases, leaving 17 bases between the germline ends.

This clone was picked up a small number of times. The chain recombines TRBV5-1 with TRBJ2-6; 9 bases match TRBD1. CDR3 length equals 20 residues. Germline V CDR1 and CDR2: SGHRS, YFSETQ. V gave up 2 bases and J gave up 1 base; unmatched junction bases: 13. The CDR3 DNA follows: TGCGCCAGCAGCTTTGAAGCCGGGACAGGGCGGTTTTCTGGGGCCAACGTCCTGACTTTC. This encodes CASSFEAGTGRFSGANVLTF.

J is TRBJ1-2 and V is TRBV5-4; D is perhaps TRBD1 (5 bases). Germline CDR1 SGHNT, CDR2 YYREEE (reference sequence). The CDR3 spans 17 residues. The V gene lost 0 bases and the J gene lost 0 bases, with 15 bases spanning the gap. The CDR3 DNA reads TGTGCCAGCAGCTTGGTGCCAGGGCAAACTCCTAACTATGGCTACACCTTC. Translated, it gives CASSLVPGQTPNYGYTF.

The chain joins TRBV7-9 to TRBJ1-2; maybe TRBD1 (5 bases). There are 17 residues in the CDR3. Looked up from germline, CDR1 is SEHNR and CDR2 is FQNEAQ (reference sequence). V lost 5 bases and J 4 bases, leaving 23 bases between the germline ends. The CDR3 loop reads CASSRLLPAFGAYGYTF. CDR3 nucleotide sequence: TGTGCCAGCAGCCGTCTTCTCCCTGCCTTTGGGGCCTATGGCTACACCTTC.

This clone was observed many times. The V and J genes are TRBV9 and TRBJ2-1; D is possibly TRBD1 (5 bases). The CDR3 sequence is 17 residues long. The germline gives CDR1 SGDLS, CDR2 YYNGEE. V lost 3 bases to trimming and J lost 0 bases, with 16 bases between them. CDR3 coding DNA: TGTGCCAGCAGCGCAGACCCCGACAGAAGCTCCTACAATGAGCAGTTCTTC. Amino acids: CASSADPDRSSYNEQFF.

The table lists this clone with a count of one. V and J are TRBV13 and TRBJ2-1, with TRBD1 identical over 7 bases. The CDR3 is 16 amino acids. J lost 4 bases, V lost 0 bases, and 6 bases had no gene match. CDR1 is PRHDT, CDR2 FYEKMQ, per germline (reference sequence). For the CDR3, the DNA is TGTGCCAGCAGCTTAGGGGGGAACAGGGGATACAATGAGCAGTTCTTC. This encodes CASSLGGNRGYNEQFF. Using reference TRBV13 and TRBJ2-1 for the parts outside the CDR3, the full variable domain is AAGVIQSPRHLIKEKRETATLKCYPIPRHDTVYWYQQGPGQDPQFLISFYEKMQSDKGSIPDRFSAQQFSDYHSELNMSSLELGDSALYFCASSLGGNRGYNEQFFGPGTRLTVL.

This chain uses TRBV25-1 with TRBJ2-1; the match to TRBD2 covers 8 bases. The CDR3 sequence is 16 residues long. V gave up 4 bases and J gave up 0 bases; unmatched junction bases: 5. CDR1 is MGHDK and CDR2 is SYGVNS in the germline V gene. The CDR3 loop is CASSGQSGSSYNEQFF. In DNA form, the CDR3 reads TGTGCCAGCAGTGGGCAGAGCGGGAGCTCCTACAATGAGCAGTTCTTC.

The rearrangement uses TRBV10-2 and TRBJ2-3; the D gene is possibly TRBD1 (5 bases). The germline V and J ends were trimmed by 0 bases and 0 bases, with 16 bases remaining between them. There are 18 residues in the CDR3. CDR1 is WSHSY and CDR2 is SAAADI in the germline V gene. The CDR3 coding sequence is TGCGCCAGCAGTGAGTCATTGGCGACAGAAAGAAGCACAGATACGCAGTATTTT. Amino acids: CASSESLATERSTDTQYF.

This chain links TRBV28 with TRBJ1-5, with unresolved D. Between the trimmed V and J ends, which lost 9 bases and 0 bases, there was a span of 15 bases. Germline CDR1 MDHEN, CDR2 SYDVKM. CDR3 length equals 15 residues. The CDR3 DNA reads as TGTGCCAGTGGCCTCGCTAGGCATAGCAATCAGCCCCAGCATTTT. This encodes CASGLARHSNQPQHF.

The chain combines TRBV19 with TRBJ2-5; TRBD2 aligns across 9 bases. J was trimmed by 4 bases and V by 5 bases; bases with no gene match: 2. The CDR3 spans 13 residues. Germline values: CDR1 LNHDA, CDR2 SQIVND (reference sequence). Here the CDR3 reads CASSAAGGETQYF. CDR3 coding DNA: TGTGCCAGTAGTGCAGCGGGAGGAGAGACCCAGTACTTC.

The chain carries TRBV13 and TRBJ2-6; TRBD1 matches at 8 bases. CDR3 length: 15 amino acids. V shed 6 bases and J 3 bases; nucleotides not matched to a gene: 4. Germline V CDR1 and CDR2: PRHDT, FYEKMQ (reference sequence). The CDR3 loop is CASSVTGGGANVLTF. The CDR3 region has the DNA TGTGCCAGCAGTGTTACAGGGGGTGGGGCCAACGTCCTGACTTTC.

The V and J genes are TRBV15 and TRBJ2-7; 8 positions match TRBD1. The germline CDR1 and CDR2 sequences are LNHNV and YYDKDF (reference sequence). J lost 0 bases, V lost 5 bases, and 12 bases had no gene match. The CDR3 totals 17 residues. This CDR3 is CATSGDPWTGNSYEQYF. CDR3 nucleotide sequence: TGTGCCACCAGCGGGGACCCTTGGACAGGGAACTCCTACGAGCAGTACTTC.

The V call is TRBV7-9, the J call TRBJ2-7; TRBD1 matches at 7 bases. The CDR3 totals 12 residues. Germline V gives CDR1 SEHNR, CDR2 FQNEAQ (reference sequence). The trim removed 8 bases at V and 5 bases at J, leaving 6 bases unmatched. The CDR3 nucleotides read TGTGCCAGCGGTACAGGGGACCACGAGCAGTACTTC. It yields the protein CASGTGDHEQYF.

This chain connects TRBV10-2 to TRBJ1-5; D uncertain. The CDR3 is 13 residues long. Germline assignment: CDR1 WSHSY and CDR2 SAAADI. V shed 6 bases and J shed 0 bases, with 6 bases lying between them. CDR3 nucleotides: TGCGCCAGCAGAGGTTATAGCAATCAGCCCCAGCATTTT. Translated: CASRGYSNQPQHF.